The 22 T cell receptor beta chains given below trace back to one sample, sequenced in a study of blood T cell repertoires in COVID-19. Sequencing used immunoSEQ multiplex PCR; TCRdb keeps in-frame clones, though not all of them. This sample yields 120,000 to 150,000 clones, of which 70% to 90% are seen a single time; roughly 2.6% belongs to the top ten. Sequencing input: peripheral blood. These receptors all stem from a human donor with acute or convalescent COVID-19. The donor label of this sample is uncertain.

The V and J genes are TRBV29-1 and TRBJ2-5, with D possibly matching TRBD1 (6 bases). Trimming stripped 7 bases from V and 3 bases from J, with 12 bases between. This CDR3 region has 12 residues. Germline V gives CDR1 SQVTM, CDR2 ANQGSEA. The CDR3, as DNA: TGCAGCGGATCGTACAGGGAAGAGACCCAGTACTTC. Translation gives CSGSYREETQYF. The full variable domain, in which reference TRBV29-1 and TRBJ2-5 provide the parts outside the CDR3, is SAVISQKPSRDICQRGTSLTIQCQVDSQVTMMFWYRQQPGQSLTLIATANQGSEATYESGFVIDKFPISRPNLTFSTLTVSNMSPEDSSIYLCSGSYREETQYFGPGTRLLVL.

This clone came up once. This sequence joins TRBV18 and TRBJ2-7, with a weak D call TRBD2 (5 bases). Trimming pared 6 bases from V and 3 bases from J, leaving 9 bases between. Germline CDR1 is KGHSH and CDR2 is LQKENI. The CDR3 length is 12 residues. The CDR3 is CASSAGVYEQYV. The CDR3 bases are TGTGCCAGCTCTGCGGGTGTCTACGAGCAGTACGTC.

This clone has just one count. Distinct nucleotide sequences in the sample also encode this CDR3. The J gene is TRBJ1-3, the V gene TRBV30, with D unclear. The CDR3 spans 13 residues. V dropped 3 bases and J dropped 4 bases, with 10 bases sitting between them. Germline assignment: CDR1 GTSNPN and CDR2 SVGIG (reference sequence). CDR3 in amino acids: CAWSTGTGNTIYF. CDR3 nucleotide sequence: TGTGCCTGGAGCACGGGAACCGGAAACACCATATATTTT.

V usage is TRBV6-5 and J usage is TRBJ1-2, with TRBD1 matching over 7 bases. This CDR3 has 13 residues. V gave up 2 bases and J gave up 8 bases; unmatched junction bases: 5. The V gene's germline CDR1 is MNHEY and CDR2 SVGAGI. CDR3 bases: TGTGCCAGCAGTTACGACAGGGTTAACGGCTACACCTTC. This codes for CASSYDRVNGYTF.

The V and J genes are TRBV7-9 and TRBJ2-3; possibly TRBD2 for D (6 bases). Germline CDR1 is SEHNR and CDR2 is FQNEAQ (reference sequence). Trimming took 3 bases from V and 3 from J, leaving 10 bases between them. This CDR3 comprises 14 residues. CDR3 sequence reads: CASSFGGATDTQYF. The CDR3 region has the DNA TGTGCCAGCAGCTTTGGCGGGGCGACAGATACGCAGTATTTT.

This sequence joins TRBV5-4 and TRBJ1-1, with unresolved D. Looked up from germline, CDR1 is SGHNT and CDR2 is YYREEE (reference sequence). V was trimmed by 0 bases and J by 1 base, leaving 7 bases between them. CDR3 length equals 14 residues. The DNA of the CDR3 is TGTGCCAGCAGCTTGGTCCCGGGGAACACTGAAGCTTTCTTT. This encodes CASSLVPGNTEAFF.

This clone was seen more than once but under ten times. The V call is TRBV10-3, the J call TRBJ2-7; TRBD2 matches 9 bases. Trimming took 3 bases from V and 3 from J; bases not matched to a gene: 9. Looked up from germline, CDR1 is ENHRY and CDR2 is SYGVKD. The CDR3 is 16 residues long. DNA for the CDR3: TGTGCCATCAGTGATAGGGGACTAGCTAATCTCTACGAGCAGTACGTC. Its translation: CAISDRGLANLYEQYV.

The chain has TRBV19 and TRBJ1-5; D might be TRBD1 (5 bases). The CDR3 is 17 amino acids. V lost 3 bases to trimming and J lost 5 bases, with 20 bases between them. Germline-derived CDR1 and CDR2 are LNHDA and SQIVND (reference sequence). The CDR3 here is CASSMDGDFGPHQPQHF. Here the CDR3 DNA reads TGTGCCAGTAGTATGGATGGGGACTTTGGGCCGCATCAGCCCCAGCATTTT.

V is TRBV7-2 and J is TRBJ2-2, with D possibly matching TRBD1 (5 bases). Germline-derived CDR1 and CDR2 are SGHTA and FQGNSA. Trimming took off 2 bases at V and 0 bases at J, with 7 bases between the two ends. The CDR3 length is 15 residues. CDR3 loop: CASSLRGSNTGELFF. CDR3 bases: TGTGCCAGCAGCTTAAGGGGATCGAACACCGGGGAGCTGTTTTTT.

This clone was counted only a few times. The gene calls are TRBV19 and TRBJ1-6, with TRBD1 as a possible D gene (5 bases). This CDR3 comprises 14 residues. Between the trimmed V and J ends, which lost 6 bases and 7 bases, there was a span of 13 bases. Germline CDR1 is LNHDA and CDR2 is SQIVND (reference sequence). CDR3: CASRGMGGNSPLHF. The CDR3, as DNA: TGTGCCAGTAGGGGGATGGGGGGGAATTCACCCCTCCACTTT.

The genes are TRBV6-2 or TRBV6-3 and TRBJ2-7; D is possibly TRBD2 (5 bases). V shed 4 bases and J shed 3 bases, with 10 bases lying between them. The V gene's germline CDR1 is MNHEY and CDR2 SVGEGT. This CDR3 contains 13 residues. CDR3 coding DNA: TGTGCCAGCAGTTCCAGCGGATTCTACGAGCAGTACGTC. Its translation: CASSSSGFYEQYV.

The chain employs TRBV24-1 and TRBJ2-1, with 7 nucleotides matching TRBD2. Germline V gene data show CDR1 as KGHDR and CDR2 as SFDVKD. The CDR3 has 15 amino acids. V lost 6 bases, J lost 4 bases, and 8 bases stayed unmatched. CDR3 coding DNA: TGTGCCACCAGTTTTGGCGGGAGAGGATACAATGAGCAGTTCTTC. Translation: CATSFGGRGYNEQFF.

The genes are TRBV4-3 and TRBJ2-7; 15 bases align to TRBD2. Per the germline V gene, CDR1 is LGHNA and CDR2 is YSLEER. V was clipped by 2 bases and J by 4 bases; unmatched bases: 9. CDR3 length: 18 amino acids. The CDR3 sequence is CASSQYRTSGGDLYEQYF. The CDR3 region has the DNA TGCGCCAGCAGCCAATATAGGACTAGCGGGGGGGATCTTTACGAGCAGTACTTC.

The chain combines TRBV21-1 with TRBJ1-5; the listed D gene, TRBD1, was not tested against the DNA. TRBV21-1 is noted as a pseudogene. This CDR3 region has 12 residues. For the CDR3, the DNA is TGTGCCAGCAGCACACAGAATCAGCCCCAGCATTTT. Its translation is CASSTQNQPQHF.

The rearrangement joins TRBV11-3 to TRBJ2-3; the match to TRBD1 covers 7 bases. The CDR3 runs to 13 residues. The germline V gene has CDR1 SGHNT and CDR2 YENEEA. With 5 bases clipped from V and 3 bases from J, the junction kept 2 bases outside the gene matches. CDR3 residues: CASSEQGTDTQYF. DNA of the CDR3: TGTGCCAGCAGCGAACAGGGGACAGATACGCAGTATTTT.

The chain carries TRBV6-2 or TRBV6-3 and TRBJ2-3, with 9 bases matching TRBD2. From germline, CDR1 is MNHEY and CDR2 SVGEGT. V was pared by 0 bases and J by 2 bases, with 9 bases of the junction left unmatched. The CDR3 consists of 18 residues. CDR3 coding DNA: TGTGCCAGCAGTTACTCTCCGGGCCTAGCGGGGCCCACAGATACGCAGTATTTT. Translating gives CASSYSPGLAGPTDTQYF.

The chain joins TRBV30 to TRBJ2-2; a possible D gene is TRBD1 (6 bases). Trimming cost V 0 bases and J 4 bases, with 12 bases left between them. Germline V CDR1 and CDR2: GTSNPN, SVGIG (reference sequence). The CDR3 totals 15 residues. CDR3 sequence: CAWSVPDRITGELFF. The CDR3 bases are TGTGCCTGGAGTGTCCCGGACAGAATCACCGGGGAGCTGTTTTTT.

The genes are TRBV27 and TRBJ2-1, with 7 bases that match TRBD1. With V trimmed by 2 bases and J by 8 bases, 15 bases remained unmatched. The CDR3 covers 17 residues. Germline loops: CDR1 MNHEY, CDR2 SMNVEV (reference sequence). CDR3 in DNA: TGTGCCAGCAGTTTACCCCCCCCCAGGGGGATCACTCATGAGCAGTTCTTC. This codes for CASSLPPPRGITHEQFF.

This clone appeared a few times. This chain connects TRBV27 to TRBJ1-2; TRBD1 matches at 8 bases. CDR1 MNHEY and CDR2 SMNVEV come from the germline V gene (reference sequence). Trimming took 0 bases from V and 4 from J; bases not matched to a gene: 1. This CDR3 is 14 amino acids long. The CDR3 DNA reads as TGTGCCAGCAGTTTATCGACAGGGGCCTATGGCTACACCTTC. The encoded protein is CASSLSTGAYGYTF.

The rearrangement uses TRBV9 and TRBJ1-6; 7 bases agree with TRBD1. From germline, CDR1 is SGDLS and CDR2 YYNGEE. The CDR3 length is 17 residues. V lost 0 bases, J lost 6 bases, and 9 bases stayed unmatched. The CDR3 DNA is TGTGCCAGCAGCGTAGATGACCAGGGGGTCGTTAATTCACCCCTCCACTTT. Encoded protein: CASSVDDQGVVNSPLHF. Using reference TRBV9 and TRBJ1-6 for the parts outside the CDR3, the full variable domain is DSGVTQTPKHLITATGQRVTLRCSPRSGDLSVYWYQQSLDQGLQFLIQYYNGEERAKGNILERFSAQQFPDLHSELNLSSLELGDSALYFCASSVDDQGVVNSPLHFGNGTRLTVT.

The gene calls are TRBV5-1 and TRBJ1-1; 7 nucleotides match TRBD1. Germline V lookup: CDR1 SGHRS, CDR2 YFSETQ. Unmatched junction bases numbered 13, after V lost 0 bases and J lost 11 bases. The CDR3 extends over 15 amino acids. CDR3 loop: CASSLGGEGALVAFF. The CDR3 region has the DNA TGCGCCAGCAGCTTGGGCGGCGAGGGGGCTTTAGTCGCTTTCTTT.

The sample holds one count of this clone. This chain links TRBV6-5 with TRBJ2-5; 7 positions agree with TRBD1. The CDR3 has 15 amino acids. V gave up 2 bases and J gave up 1 base; unmatched junction bases: 4. CDR1 is MNHEY, CDR2 SVGAGI, per germline. The CDR3 loop is CASSYRDSSQETQYF. The CDR3 DNA sequence: TGTGCCAGCAGTTACCGGGACAGTAGCCAAGAGACCCAGTACTTC.